This T cell receptor (beta chain) was profiled in a study of blood T cell repertoires in COVID-19. Study-level information: Sites in the United States, Italy and Spain provided acute and convalescent COVID-19 samples. T cells, B-cell-depleted T cells, or PBMCs supplied cDNA or gDNA.

Per the original methods: How many nucleated cells were present was estimated from reference gene primer amplification. This table comes from immunoSEQ multiplex PCR, and its TCRdb copy is limited to in-frame clones, with some not included. The DNA was the basis for D and trimming; V, J and clone size are from that table. The sample yields 140,000 to 150,000 clones, 81% seen once. Trimming at V came to 4 bases and at J to 3 bases, leaving 17 bases not matched to a gene. CDR1 is SEHNR and CDR2 is FQNEAQ in the germline V gene (reference sequence). The CDR3 runs to 18 residues. Sequenced material: peripheral blood. This chain connects TRBV7-9 to TRBJ2-7; 8 bases fit TRBD1. The receptor was derived from a human donor in a cohort sampled during active COVID-19. CDR3 bases: TGTGCCAGCAGCTCGGACAGGGTAAATTGGATTCGGGGCTACGAGCAGTACTTC. Its translation is CASSSDRVNWIRGYEQYF.